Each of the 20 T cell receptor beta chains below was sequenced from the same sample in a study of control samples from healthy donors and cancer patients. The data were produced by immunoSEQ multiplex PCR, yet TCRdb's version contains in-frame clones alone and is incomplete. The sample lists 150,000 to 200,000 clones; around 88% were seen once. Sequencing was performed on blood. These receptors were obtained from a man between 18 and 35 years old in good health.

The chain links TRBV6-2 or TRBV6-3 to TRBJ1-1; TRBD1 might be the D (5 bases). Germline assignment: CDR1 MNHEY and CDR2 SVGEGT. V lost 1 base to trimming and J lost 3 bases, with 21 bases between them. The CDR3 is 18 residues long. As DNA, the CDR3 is TGTGCCAGCAGTTACTTTTCGTTCGTCGGGGGTGTGCACACTGAAGCTTTCTTT. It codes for CASSYFSFVGGVHTEAFF.

CDR3 sequence: CASSLSYGREQYF. The DNA for the CDR3 is TGTGCCAGCAGTTTATCGTACGGACGCGAGCAGTACTTC. This rearrangement joins TRBV27 to TRBJ2-7; no firm D call. The length of the CDR3 is 13 residues. Trimming left V 0 bases short and J 6 bases short, with 9 bases between. Germline CDR1 MNHEY, CDR2 SMNVEV (reference sequence).

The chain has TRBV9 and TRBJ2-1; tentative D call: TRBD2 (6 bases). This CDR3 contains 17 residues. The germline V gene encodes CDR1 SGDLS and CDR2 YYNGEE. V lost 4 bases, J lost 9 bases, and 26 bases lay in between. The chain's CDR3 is CASSFSRRLGKNSEQFF. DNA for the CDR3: TGTGCCAGCAGCTTTTCCCGGAGACTAGGGAAAAATAGTGAGCAGTTCTTC.

The chain's CDR3 is CASRGASYNEQFF. The CDR3 coding sequence is TGTGCCTCCCGGGGGGCCTCCTACAATGAGCAGTTCTTC. The rearrangement joins TRBV30 to TRBJ2-1, with D tentatively TRBD2 (7 bases). This CDR3 is 13 amino acids long. Trimming took off 7 bases at V and 0 bases at J, with 10 bases between the two ends. Per the germline V gene, CDR1 is GTSNPN and CDR2 is SVGIG (reference sequence).

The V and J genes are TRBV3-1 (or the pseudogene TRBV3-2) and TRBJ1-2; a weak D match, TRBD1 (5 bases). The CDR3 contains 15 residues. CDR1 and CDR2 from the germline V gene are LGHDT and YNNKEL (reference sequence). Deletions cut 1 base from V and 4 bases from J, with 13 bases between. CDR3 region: CASSQAGGGSYGYTF. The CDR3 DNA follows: TGTGCCAGCAGCCAAGCTGGCGGGGGGAGCTATGGCTACACCTTC.

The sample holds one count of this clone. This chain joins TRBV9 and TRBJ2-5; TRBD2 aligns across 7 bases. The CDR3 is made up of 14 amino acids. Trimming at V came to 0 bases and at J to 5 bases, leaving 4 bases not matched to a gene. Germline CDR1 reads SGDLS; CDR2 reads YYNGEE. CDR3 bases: TGTGCCAGCAGCGTAGGGACTAGTGAGGAGACCCAGTACTTC. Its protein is CASSVGTSEETQYF.

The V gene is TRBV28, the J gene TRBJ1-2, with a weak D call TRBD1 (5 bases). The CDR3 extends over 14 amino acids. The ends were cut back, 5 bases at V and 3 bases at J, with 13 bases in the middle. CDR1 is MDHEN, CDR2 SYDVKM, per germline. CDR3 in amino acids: CASSRQSLDYGYTF. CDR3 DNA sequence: TGTGCCAGCAGTCGACAGAGTCTGGACTATGGCTACACCTTC.

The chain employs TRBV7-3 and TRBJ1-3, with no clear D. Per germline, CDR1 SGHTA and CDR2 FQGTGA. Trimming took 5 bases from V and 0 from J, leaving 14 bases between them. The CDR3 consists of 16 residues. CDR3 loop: CASSVAGSYSGNTIYF. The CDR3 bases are TGTGCCAGCAGCGTCGCCGGGTCCTACTCTGGAAACACCATATATTTT.

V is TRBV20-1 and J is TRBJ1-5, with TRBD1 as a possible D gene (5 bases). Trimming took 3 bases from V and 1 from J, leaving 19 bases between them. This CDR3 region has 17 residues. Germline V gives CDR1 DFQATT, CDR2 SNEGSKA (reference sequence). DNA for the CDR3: TGCAGTGCTAGTTCCCCTGGAGGTGGGGGGAGCAATCAGCCCCAGCATTTT. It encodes CSASSPGGGGSNQPQHF.

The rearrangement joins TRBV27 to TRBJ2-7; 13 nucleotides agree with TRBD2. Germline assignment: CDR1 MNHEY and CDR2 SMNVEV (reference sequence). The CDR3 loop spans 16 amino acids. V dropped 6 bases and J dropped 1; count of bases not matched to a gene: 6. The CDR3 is CASSRWTSGGSYEQYF. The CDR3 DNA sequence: TGTGCCAGCAGCCGCTGGACTAGCGGGGGTTCCTACGAGCAGTACTTC.

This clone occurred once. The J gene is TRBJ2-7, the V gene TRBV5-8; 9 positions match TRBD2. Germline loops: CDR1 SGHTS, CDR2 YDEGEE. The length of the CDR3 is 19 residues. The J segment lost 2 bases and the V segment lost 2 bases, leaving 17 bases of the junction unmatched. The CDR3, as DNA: TGTGCCAGCAGCTTTATTCGGGTGAGCGAGCGGGGGGTTACCTACGAGCAGTACTTC. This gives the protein CASSFIRVSERGVTYEQYF.

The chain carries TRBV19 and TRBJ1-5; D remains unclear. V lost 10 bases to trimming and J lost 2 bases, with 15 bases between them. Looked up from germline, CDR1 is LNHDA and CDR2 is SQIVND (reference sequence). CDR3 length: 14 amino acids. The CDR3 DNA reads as TGTGCCACCGATGTGGGCCGTGGCAATCAGCCCCAGCATTTT. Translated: CATDVGRGNQPQHF.

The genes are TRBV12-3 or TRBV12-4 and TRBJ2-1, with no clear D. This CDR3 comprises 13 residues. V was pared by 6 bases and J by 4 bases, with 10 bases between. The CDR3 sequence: CASRPPEYNEQFF. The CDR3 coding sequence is TGTGCCAGCAGGCCTCCAGAATACAATGAGCAGTTCTTC.

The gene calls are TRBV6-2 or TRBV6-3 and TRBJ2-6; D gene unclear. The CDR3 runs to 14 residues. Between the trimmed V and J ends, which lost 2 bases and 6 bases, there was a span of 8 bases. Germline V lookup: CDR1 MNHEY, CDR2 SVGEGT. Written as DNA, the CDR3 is TGTGCCAGCAGTTACGGCGTAGCGGCCAACGTCCTGACTTTC. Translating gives CASSYGVAANVLTF.

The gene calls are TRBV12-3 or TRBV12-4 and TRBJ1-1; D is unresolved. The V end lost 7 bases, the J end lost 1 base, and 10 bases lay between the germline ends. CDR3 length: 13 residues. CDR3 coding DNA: TGTGCCAGCACCAGCGCCGGGAACACTGAAGCTTTCTTT. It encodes CASTSAGNTEAFF.

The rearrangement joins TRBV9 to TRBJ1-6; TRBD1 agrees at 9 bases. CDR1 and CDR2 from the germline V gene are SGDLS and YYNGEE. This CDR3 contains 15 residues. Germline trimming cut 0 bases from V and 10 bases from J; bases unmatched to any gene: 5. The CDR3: CASSVDGTGSSPLHF. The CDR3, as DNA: TGTGCCAGCAGCGTAGATGGGACAGGGTCCTCACCCCTCCACTTT.

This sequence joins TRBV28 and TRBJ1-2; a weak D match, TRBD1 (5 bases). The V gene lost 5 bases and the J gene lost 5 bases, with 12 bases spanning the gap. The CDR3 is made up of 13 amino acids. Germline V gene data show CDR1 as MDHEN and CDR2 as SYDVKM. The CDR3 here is CASSPLGGYGYTF. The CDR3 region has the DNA TGTGCCAGCAGTCCCCTCGGGGGTTATGGCTACACCTTC.

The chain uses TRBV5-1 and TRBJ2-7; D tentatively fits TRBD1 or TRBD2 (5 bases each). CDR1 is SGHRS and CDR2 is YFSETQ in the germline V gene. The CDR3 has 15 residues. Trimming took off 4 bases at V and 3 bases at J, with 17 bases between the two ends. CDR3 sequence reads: CASSLLEGAGYEQYF. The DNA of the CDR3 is TGCGCCAGCAGCCTCCTAGAAGGGGCGGGCTACGAGCAGTACTTC.

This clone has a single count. The CDR3 sequence: CASRKRDELFF. In nucleotides, the CDR3 is TGTGCCAGCAGAAAACGGGACGAACTGTTTTTT. The chain uses TRBV6-5 and TRBJ1-4; TRBD1 might be the D (5 bases). Between the trimmed V and J ends, which lost 6 bases and 12 bases, there was a span of 11 bases. CDR3 length: 11 residues. Germline CDR1 MNHEY, CDR2 SVGAGI.

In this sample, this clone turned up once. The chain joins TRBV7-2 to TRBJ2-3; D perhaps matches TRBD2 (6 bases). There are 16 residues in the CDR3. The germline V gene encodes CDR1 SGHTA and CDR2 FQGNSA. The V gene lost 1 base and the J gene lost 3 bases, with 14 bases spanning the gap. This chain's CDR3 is CASSLGTTVGTDTQYF. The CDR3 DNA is TGTGCCAGCAGCTTAGGGACTACCGTGGGGACAGATACGCAGTATTTT.